This T cell receptor beta chain emerged from a study of cytomegalovirus exposure and HLA in healthy donors. Broader study findings: TRBV6-2, TRBV6-3 and some other V segments were unresolvable in 87-base-pair reads.

The germline CDR1 and CDR2 sequences are SNHLY and FYNNEI. Trimming removed 6 bases at V and 2 bases at J, with 13 bases between. The CDR3 covers 14 residues. Primers included in the PCR were 60 Vbeta and 13 Jbeta primers. Here immunoSEQ multiplex PCR was the method, and the copy in TCRdb shows in-frame clones only, minus some. The sample records approximately 91,000 clones, approximately 69% being singletons. To note about this clone: What it recognizes is unknown.

What was sequenced was PBMCs. The TCR sequence derives from a female donor in good health and CMV-seronegative. J is TRBJ1-1 and V is TRBV2, with D possibly being TRBD1 (6 bases). The CDR3 reads CASRRGGGNTEAFF. For the CDR3, the DNA is TGTGCCAGCAGGAGGGGGGGCGGTAACACTGAAGCTTTCTTT.